This is a list of T cell receptor beta chains from one sample in a study of cytomegalovirus exposure and HLA in healthy donors. Profiling relied on immunoSEQ multiplex PCR, and the TCRdb table lists in-frame clones only, not all of them. The data show over 110,000 clones, just under 85% seen once. The sample comprised PBMCs. The origin of the receptors is a young woman in good health and CMV-seronegative. The CDR3 runs from the conserved cysteine through the conserved F or W. The D gene is left open where the match is weak. Some rows have no size entry. The others give once, few or many, or a class for an expanded clone.

abundance: -; v_gene: TRBV5-1; d_gene: TRBD1; j_gene: TRBJ1-4; CDR3nt: TGCGCCAGCAGCTCCGGACAGGGAGGAGAAAAACTGTTTTTT; CDR3aa: CASSSGQGGEKLFF
abundance: few; v_gene: TRBV5-6; d_gene: -; j_gene: TRBJ1-4; CDR3nt: TGTGCCAGCAGCTGGGCTGGGCCAACTAATGAAAAACTGTTTTTT; CDR3aa: CASSWAGPTNEKLFF
abundance: -; v_gene: TRBV18; d_gene: TRBD1; j_gene: TRBJ1-5; CDR3nt: TGTGCCAGCTCCCCGGACAGGGTCCTTGGCAATCAGCCCCAGCATTTT; CDR3aa: CASSPDRVLGNQPQHF
abundance: once; v_gene: TRBV7-2; d_gene: TRBD1; j_gene: TRBJ1-1; CDR3nt: TGTGCCAGCAGCCCGGGGACAGTTGGAGCTTTCTTT; CDR3aa: CASSPGTVGAFF
abundance: -; v_gene: TRBV19; d_gene: TRBD1; j_gene: TRBJ2-7; CDR3nt: TGTGCCAGTAGTACAGGGGGTTACTACTACGAGCAGTACTTC; CDR3aa: CASSTGGYYYEQYF
abundance: -; v_gene: TRBV14; d_gene: TRBD1; j_gene: TRBJ1-2; CDR3nt: TGTGCCAGCAGCCCTAGGACAGGGGACGGCTACACCTTC; CDR3aa: CASSPRTGDGYTF
abundance: -; v_gene: TRBV28; d_gene: -; j_gene: TRBJ2-2; CDR3nt: TGTGCCAGCAGCCGACACCTCTCTTCGAACACCGGGGAGCTGTTTTTT; CDR3aa: CASSRHLSSNTGELFF
abundance: -; v_gene: TRBV5-6; d_gene: TRBD1; j_gene: TRBJ2-7; CDR3nt: TGTGCCAGCAGCTTAGAAAGGGACAGGGGGACGCTGGAGCAGTACTTC; CDR3aa: CASSLERDRGTLEQYF
abundance: -; v_gene: TRBV19; d_gene: -; j_gene: TRBJ1-5; CDR3nt: TGTGCCAGTAGTCCTCCATCGATGGCGCCCCAGCATTTT; CDR3aa: CASSPPSMAPQHF
abundance: -; v_gene: TRBV27; d_gene: TRBD1; j_gene: TRBJ1-2; CDR3nt: TGTGCCAGCAGTTTACGGAACGACAGGGCCTATGGCTACACCTTC; CDR3aa: CASSLRNDRAYGYTF
abundance: -; v_gene: TRBV28; d_gene: TRBD2; j_gene: TRBJ2-7; CDR3nt: TGTGCCAGCAGTTGGCACCTAGCGGGGAGAACCTACGAGCAGTACTTC; CDR3aa: CASSWHLAGRTYEQYF
abundance: -; v_gene: TRBV29-1; d_gene: -; j_gene: TRBJ1-5; CDR3nt: TGCAGCGCCGCCGGGTCCAACAATCAGCCCCAGCATTTT; CDR3aa: CSAAGSNNQPQHF
abundance: -; v_gene: TRBV28; d_gene: TRBD1; j_gene: TRBJ1-5; CDR3nt: TGTGCCAGCAGTCAGGCCTTTTACCGGGACAGGGGGCGCCGAGGCAATCAGCCCCAGCATTTT; CDR3aa: CASSQAFYRDRGRRGNQPQHF
abundance: -; v_gene: TRBV7-2; d_gene: TRBD1; j_gene: TRBJ1-3; CDR3nt: TGTGCCAGCAGCCAAGATAGGGGGCACGATGGAAACACCATATATTTT; CDR3aa: CASSQDRGHDGNTIYF
abundance: -; v_gene: TRBV2; d_gene: TRBD2; j_gene: TRBJ2-1; CDR3nt: TGTGCCAGCAGTGAAAGTGGCGGGGGGGCAGCCAATGAGCAGTTCTTC; CDR3aa: CASSESGGGAANEQFF